This TCR beta chain was retrieved from a study of T cell changes during pregnancy in multiple sclerosis. Clones were read by immunoSEQ multiplex PCR, and TCRdb kept only the in-frame ones, dropping some. The data show about 100,000 clones, more than 80% seen once. Germline V gene sequence: CDR1 SGHTA, CDR2 FQGNSA. CDR3 length: 14 amino acids. The trim removed 5 bases at V and 9 bases at J, leaving 7 bases unmatched. The rearrangement uses TRBV7-2 and TRBJ2-5; the match to TRBD2 covers 12 bases. Sequencing was performed on peripheral blood, taken in the second trimester of pregnancy. The TCR comes from a female donor with multiple sclerosis, enrolled in a pregnancy study. The CDR3 is CASSPRTSGAAQYF. The CDR3 DNA follows: TGTGCCAGCAGCCCCCGGACTAGCGGGGCTGCCCAGTACTTC.